The subject of this entry is one T cell receptor (beta chain). The table came from immunoSEQ multiplex PCR; TCRdb's copy has only in-frame clones and leaves some out. Of 150,000 to 200,000 clones in the sample, 85% to 90% were seen once. The sample comes from a study of cytomegalovirus exposure and HLA in healthy donors. This CDR3 has 16 residues. Germline assignment: CDR1 MNHEY and CDR2 SMNVEV (reference sequence). V lost 1 base to trimming and J lost 4 bases; unmatched junction nucleotides: 7. The J gene is TRBJ2-1, the V gene TRBV27; 7 nucleotides align to TRBD2. This receptor was obtained from a man younger than 30 in good health and CMV-seropositive. Sample: PBMCs. Here the CDR3 DNA reads TGTGCCAGCAGTTTATATGGGGGAGGGTGGTACAATGAGCAGTTCTTC. The encoded protein is CASSLYGGGWYNEQFF.